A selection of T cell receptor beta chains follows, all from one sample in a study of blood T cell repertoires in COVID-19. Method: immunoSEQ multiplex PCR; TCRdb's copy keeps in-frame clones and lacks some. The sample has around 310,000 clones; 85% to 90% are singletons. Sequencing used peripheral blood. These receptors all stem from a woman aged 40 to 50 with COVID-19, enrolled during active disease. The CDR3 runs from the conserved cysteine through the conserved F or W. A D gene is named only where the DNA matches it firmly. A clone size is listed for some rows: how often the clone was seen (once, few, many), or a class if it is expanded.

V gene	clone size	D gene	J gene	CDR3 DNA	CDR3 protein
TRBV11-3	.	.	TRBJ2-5	TGTGCCAGCAGCTTAGGCGGGGCCCAAGAGACCCAGTACTTC	CASSLGGAQETQYF
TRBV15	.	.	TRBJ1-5	TGTGCCACCAGCAGAGCTACAGATCAGCCCCAGCATTTT	CATSRATDQPQHF
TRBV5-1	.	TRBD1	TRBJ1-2	TGCGCCAGCAGCTCCCCGGACAGGGGTGACTATGGCTACACCTTC	CASSSPDRGDYGYTF
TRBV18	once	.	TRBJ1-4	TGTGCCAGCTCCCCAGGACAGCTCGCAACTAATGAAAAACTGTTTTTT	CASSPGQLATNEKLFF
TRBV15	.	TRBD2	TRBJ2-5	TGTGCCACCAGCCGGGAGCGGGGGGGCGGTGAGACCCAGTACTTC	CATSRERGGGETQYF
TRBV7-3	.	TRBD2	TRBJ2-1	TGTGCCAGCAGCCCCGGGACTAGCGGGAGGGGTGTGAGTCGGGGGTCCTACAATGAGCAGTTCTTC	CASSPGTSGRGVSRGSYNEQFF
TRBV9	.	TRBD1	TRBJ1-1	TGTGCCAGCAGCGTAGGACCCCGGACAGGGGTCACTGAAGCTTTCTTT	CASSVGPRTGVTEAFF
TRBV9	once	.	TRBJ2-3	TGTGCCAGCAGCGTAGGAGGTGTATTTGGTACGCAGTATTTT	CASSVGGVFGTQYF
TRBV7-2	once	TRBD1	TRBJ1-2	TGTGCCAGCAGCTTAGGAGGCGTTGGGGACAGAGCTAACTATGGCTACACCTTC	CASSLGGVGDRANYGYTF
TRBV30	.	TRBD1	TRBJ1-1	TGTGCCTGGAGTGCCCGGACAGGGGGAACTGAAGCTTTCTTT	CAWSARTGGTEAFF
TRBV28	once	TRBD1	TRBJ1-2	TGTGCCAGCAGTACCCCTCCGGGACAGGACGATTCAGTCTATGGCTACACCTTC	CASSTPPGQDDSVYGYTF
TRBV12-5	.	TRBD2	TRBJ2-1	TGTGCTAGTGCCCCGCGGGGGAGCTCCTACAATGAGCAGTTCTTC	CASAPRGSSYNEQFF
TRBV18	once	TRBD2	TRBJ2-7	TGTGCCAGCTCAGCCTCCGTGATACTAGCGGTTACCTCCTACGAGCAGTACTTC	CASSASVILAVTSYEQYF
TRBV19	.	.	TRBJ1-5	TGTGCCAGTAGTATGGGCAGCCTATATAGCAATCAGCCCCAGCATTTT	CASSMGSLYSNQPQHF